Listed below are T cell receptor beta chains from one sample, sequenced in a study of T cell responses to AZD1222 COVID-19 vaccine. The method was immunoSEQ multiplex PCR; TCRdb's version includes in-frame clones alone and lacks a portion of them. The sample includes under 60,000 clones, around 84% of them seen just once. The material was peripheral blood, obtained on day 0 of AZD1222 vaccination. The source of these receptors is an adult in good health. Both conserved end residues are part of each CDR3. A D gene is named only where the DNA matches it firmly. Expanded clones get a size class; other rows say once, few or many, or leave the size out.

CDR3aa	CDR3nt	j_gene	v_gene	d_gene	abundance
CASSPDGSDTQYF	TGTGCCAGCAGCCCGGATGGGTCCGATACGCAGTATTTT	TRBJ2-3	TRBV5-6	.	once
CASSRQPAQGYTF	TGTGCCAGCAGCCGACAGCCAGCTCAAGGCTACACCTTC	TRBJ1-2	TRBV6-2/TRBV6-3	.	.
CASSGTGLNTEAFF	TGTGCCAGCAGTGGGACAGGGCTGAACACTGAAGCTTTCTTT	TRBJ1-1	TRBV25-1	TRBD1	.
CATGRGGLANTEAFF	TGTGCCACCGGCCGAGGAGGGCTTGCGAACACTGAAGCTTTCTTT	TRBJ1-1	TRBV19	.	.
CSGRLAGTGELFF	TGCAGCGGACGACTAGCAGGTACCGGGGAGCTGTTTTTT	TRBJ2-2	TRBV29-1	TRBD2	.
CASSRQGNYGYTF	TGTGCCAGCAGCCGACAGGGAAACTATGGCTACACCTTC	TRBJ1-2	TRBV7-9	TRBD1	.
CASSPSPAAGNQPQHF	TGCGCCAGCAGCCCCTCCCCAGCGGCTGGCAATCAGCCCCAGCATTTT	TRBJ1-5	TRBV4-1	.	.
CASSEGVGVETQYF	TGTGCCAGCAGTGAAGGGGTGGGAGTCGAGACCCAGTACTTC	TRBJ2-5	TRBV6-1	.	.
CASTTGRTSGELFF	TGTGCCAGCACTACGGGCAGGACCTCCGGGGAGCTGTTTTTT	TRBJ2-2	TRBV18	.	.
CSASRREKGTDTQYF	TGCAGTGCTAGTCGACGGGAGAAGGGCACAGATACGCAGTATTTT	TRBJ2-3	TRBV20-1	.	.
CASSLAGSGELFF	TGTGCCAGCAGTTTAGCGGGGTCCGGGGAGCTGTTTTTT	TRBJ2-2	TRBV12-3/TRBV12-4	.	.
CASGQGARTEAFF	TGTGCCAGCGGACAGGGGGCAAGAACTGAAGCTTTCTTT	TRBJ1-1	TRBV19	TRBD1	.
CAWSVGTANYGYTF	TGTGCCTGGAGTGTTGGGACAGCTAACTATGGCTACACCTTC	TRBJ1-2	TRBV30	TRBD1	.
CAIPGTGEGTQYF	TGTGCCATCCCCGGGACAGGGGAAGGTACGCAGTATTTT	TRBJ2-3	TRBV28	TRBD1	.
CASMRRGDTGELFF	TGTGCCAGCATGAGACGAGGGGACACCGGGGAGCTGTTTTTT	TRBJ2-2	TRBV25-1	.	.
CASRSGSYNEQFF	TGTGCCAGCAGATCGGGCTCCTATAATGAGCAGTTCTTC	TRBJ2-1	TRBV6-5	.	.
CASGREGSGRETQYF	TGCGCCAGCGGTCGGGAGGGATCGGGTCGAGAGACCCAGTACTTC	TRBJ2-5	TRBV5-1	TRBD2	.
CASSRTGGVSGANVLTF	TGTGCCAGCAGCCGGACAGGGGGCGTCTCTGGGGCCAACGTCCTGACTTTC	TRBJ2-6	TRBV3-1/TRBV3-2	TRBD1	.
CASSSPGYGYTF	TGTGCCAGCAGCTCCCCAGGATATGGCTACACCTTC	TRBJ1-2	TRBV7-2	.	.
CAWNSGFIAFF	TGTGCCTGGAACTCTGGATTTATAGCTTTCTTT	TRBJ1-1	TRBV30	.	.
CASSRDGDQPQHF	TGCGCCAGCAGCCGGGACGGGGATCAGCCCCAGCATTTT	TRBJ1-5	TRBV5-1	.	.
CATSQGVYGYTF	TGTGCCACCTCCCAAGGGGTCTATGGCTACACCTTC	TRBJ1-2	TRBV24-1	.	.
CASSGSDRSPYSGELFF	TGCGCCAGCAGCGGCAGCGACAGAAGCCCGTACTCCGGGGAGCTGTTTTTT	TRBJ2-2	TRBV5-1	.	.
CASRSGDYSNQPQHF	TGCGCCAGCAGATCAGGGGATTATAGCAATCAGCCCCAGCATTTT	TRBJ1-5	TRBV10-2	.	.
CASSHLPSGVSPYNNEQFF	TGTGCCAGCAGCCACTTACCTAGCGGGGTTTCTCCTTACAACAATGAGCAGTTCTTC	TRBJ2-1	TRBV7-3	TRBD2	.
CASSFGPSGPSSSYEQYF	TGTGCCAGCAGCTTTGGCCCCTCAGGACCTTCGAGCTCCTACGAGCAGTACTTC	TRBJ2-7	TRBV7-9	.	.
CASSFRTGETQYF	TGTGCCAGCAGCTTTCGGACAGGGGAGACCCAGTACTTC	TRBJ2-5	TRBV5-4	TRBD1	.
CAISESTGGANGYTF	TGTGCCATCAGTGAGTCGACAGGGGGCGCGAATGGCTACACCTTC	TRBJ1-2	TRBV10-3	TRBD1	few
CASIPEGGGARGTYEQYF	TGTGCCAGCATCCCGGAGGGCGGGGGAGCTAGGGGAACCTACGAGCAGTACTTC	TRBJ2-7	TRBV28	TRBD2	.
CASSQDSYGYTF	TGTGCCAGCAGCCAAGACAGCTATGGCTACACCTTC	TRBJ1-2	TRBV5-4	.	.
CASSSTPGQPQHF	TGTGCCAGCAGTTCTACGCCGGGCCAGCCCCAGCATTTT	TRBJ1-5	TRBV6-5	.	.
CASSQARGLRGDTQYF	TGTGCCAGCAGCCAAGCTCGCGGCCTAAGGGGAGATACGCAGTATTTT	TRBJ2-3	TRBV3-1/TRBV3-2	.	.
CASTSGGKEKLFF	TGTGCCAGCACTTCTGGTGGGAAGGAAAAACTGTTTTTT	TRBJ1-4	TRBV12-3/TRBV12-4	.	.
CASSQDMVAGNSYEQYF	TGCGCCAGCAGCCAAGATATGGTAGCGGGGAACTCCTACGAGCAGTACTTC	TRBJ2-7	TRBV4-3	TRBD2	.
CASSSRPGPMVF	TGTGCCAGCAGTTCCAGGCCGGGACCGATGGTCTTT	TRBJ1-1	TRBV28	.	few
CASSYNTRSEKLFF	TGTGCCAGCAGTTATAATACACGCTCGGAAAAACTGTTTTTT	TRBJ1-4	TRBV6-5	.	.
CASSLGGPPYEQYF	TGTGCCAGCAGCCTAGGGGGGCCCCCCTACGAGCAGTACTTC	TRBJ2-7	TRBV7-2	.	once
CASRQPGQGLSPLHF	TGTGCCAGCAGGCAACCGGGACAGGGACTATCACCCCTCCACTTT	TRBJ1-6	TRBV6-5	TRBD1	.
CASSRHEDSNYGYTF	TGTGCCAGCAGCCGCCATGAGGACTCAAACTATGGCTACACCTTC	TRBJ1-2	TRBV7-8	.	.
CASSQGLSSGNTIYF	TGTGCCAGCAGCCAAGGCCTCAGCTCTGGAAACACCATATATTTT	TRBJ1-3	TRBV4-2	.	few
CASSLDSGSYNEQFF	TGCGCCAGCAGCTTGGATAGCGGCTCCTACAATGAGCAGTTCTTC	TRBJ2-1	TRBV5-1	.	.
CASSLSTGEQFF	TGTGCCAGCAGCTTATCTACGGGTGAGCAGTTCTTC	TRBJ2-1	TRBV7-9	.	.
CTSSQGLAGGWNEQFF	TGCACCAGCAGCCAAGGGCTAGCGGGGGGTTGGAATGAGCAGTTCTTC	TRBJ2-1	TRBV1	.	.
CASSRDRDGGYTF	TGTGCCAGCAGCCGTGACAGGGATGGTGGCTACACCTTC	TRBJ1-2	TRBV7-2	TRBD1	.
CASSTKGSLLYEQYF	TGTGCCAGTAGTACCAAAGGGTCGCTGCTCTACGAGCAGTACTTC	TRBJ2-7	TRBV19	.	.
CATSDPVPRGNQPQHF	TGTGCCACCAGTGACCCCGTCCCGAGGGGCAATCAGCCCCAGCATTTT	TRBJ1-5	TRBV24-1	.	.
CASSQEWGLVGGGELFF	TGTGCCAGCAGCCAAGAATGGGGACTAGTAGGAGGCGGGGAGCTGTTTTTT	TRBJ2-2	TRBV14	TRBD2	.
CAIVGGAGNTIYF	TGTGCCATCGTGGGGGGCGCTGGAAACACCATATATTTT	TRBJ1-3	TRBV28	.	few
CASSSGGTGRTGELFF	TGTGCCAGCAGCTCCGGAGGGACAGGGAGGACCGGGGAGCTGTTTTTT	TRBJ2-2	TRBV7-2	TRBD1	.
CASRTRYTGELFF	TGTGCCAGCAGGACAAGATATACCGGGGAGCTGTTTTTT	TRBJ2-2	TRBV6-5	.	.
CATEDRSNQPQHF	TGTGCCACTGAGGACAGAAGCAATCAGCCCCAGCATTTT	TRBJ1-5	TRBV19	.	.
CASRPGTTRDEQYF	TGTGCCAGCAGGCCCGGGACTACCCGGGACGAGCAGTACTTC	TRBJ2-7	TRBV6-5	TRBD2	.
CASSQVPGGASSTLFF	TGTGCCAGCAGCCAAGTTCCCGGGGGCGCATCGTCTACGCTGTTCTTC	TRBJ2-1	TRBV3-1/TRBV3-2	.	.
CASSLAQLRVGGYTF	TGTGCCAGCAGCTTAGCGCAATTAAGGGTAGGGGGCTACACCTTC	TRBJ1-2	TRBV7-2	.	.
CASSLVGSQGGSQYF	TGTGCCAGCAGCTTGGTAGGCAGCCAGGGAGGGTCCCAGTACTTC	TRBJ2-5	TRBV5-5	TRBD2	.
CASSQPSGNTIYF	TGTGCCAGCAGCCAACCCTCTGGAAACACCATATATTTT	TRBJ1-3	TRBV3-1/TRBV3-2	.	.
CASVRDPRVPGELFF	TGTGCCAGCGTTCGGGACCCGAGGGTCCCCGGGGAGCTGTTTTTT	TRBJ2-2	TRBV6-5	.	once
CSVGSLGEIYGYTF	TGCAGCGTTGGATCCCTGGGCGAGATCTATGGCTACACCTTC	TRBJ1-2	TRBV29-1	.	.
CASRQIRDYGYTF	TGTGCCAGCAGGCAGATCCGGGACTATGGCTACACCTTC	TRBJ1-2	TRBV4-2	.	.